The 18 T cell receptor beta chains reported below all come from one sample, sequenced in a study of T-cell reconstitution after alpha-beta-depleted transplantation in children. Unique molecular identifiers were incorporated when the TCRbeta library was constructed. TCRdb itself ran the PCR reads through MiXCR, one entry per CDR3 protein. Here the sample spans approximately 400,000 distinct CDR3 sequences, about a tenth being singletons. The source was PBMCs from the stem cell graft donor, collected from the stem cell graft. The source of these receptors is a human donor who donated a stem cell graft to a child with acute myeloid leukemia.

This clonotype has at least ten counts. The V call is TRBV29-1, the J call TRBJ2-7; the D gene could be TRBD1 or TRBD2 (5 bases each). CDR3 length: 14 amino acids. Between the trimmed V and J ends, which lost 7 bases and 0 bases, there was a span of 16 bases. Germline loops: CDR1 SQVTM, CDR2 ANQGSEA. CDR3 protein: CSGEPGPFSYEQYV. CDR3 nucleotide sequence: TGCAGCGGCGAGCCGGGACCCTTCTCCTACGAGCAGTACGTC.

This clonotype has only a few counts. The CDR3: CASSTGPTLGGYTF. The CDR3 nucleotides read TGTGCCAGCAGCACGGGCCCGACCCTAGGCGGCTACACCTTC. The rearrangement links TRBV7-2 to TRBJ1-2; D is uncertain. The germline gives CDR1 SGHTA, CDR2 FQGNSA. The CDR3 is 14 amino acids. The V end was cut by 5 bases, the J end by 8 bases, with 18 bases between.

For this clonotype: Mismatch with germline at one junction end may stem from a read error. This sequence joins TRBV7-9 and TRBJ1-2; the match to TRBD1 covers 8 bases. The germline V gene encodes CDR1 SEHNR and CDR2 FQNEAQ (reference sequence). The CDR3 is made up of 11 amino acids. CDR3 DNA: TGTGCCAGCAGCCCCGACAGGGGAAGTCCCTTC. This sequence encodes CASSPDRGSPF.

The chain recombines TRBV20-1 with TRBJ2-3; possible D gene TRBD1, 5 bases. V was clipped by 5 bases and J by 7 bases, with 19 bases between them. The CDR3 sequence is 14 residues long. Per germline, CDR1 DFQATT and CDR2 SNEGSKA (reference sequence). The CDR3 bases are TGCAGTGCTTCAGACTCAGTCTCAGGGAATACGCAGTATTTT. Encoded protein: CSASDSVSGNTQYF.

The chain carries TRBV10-3 and TRBJ1-6; D unresolved. There are 13 residues in the CDR3. Trimming cost V 4 bases and J 7 bases, with 8 bases left between them. Germline CDR1 reads ENHRY; CDR2 reads SYGVKD. CDR3 bases: TGTGCCATCAGTGGGCGGACGAATTCACCCCTCCACTTT. It specifies CAISGRTNSPLHF.

This clonotype was recorded many times. The genes are TRBV29-1 and TRBJ2-7, with D possibly being TRBD2 (5 bases). The V and J ends lost 5 bases and 5 bases respectively, with 16 bases between them. The CDR3 spans 13 residues. CDR1 is SQVTM, CDR2 ANQGSEA, per germline. The CDR3 here is CSVNTHWGDEQYF. For the CDR3, the DNA is TGCAGCGTTAATACTCATTGGGGAGACGAGCAGTACTTC.

The chain recombines TRBV28 with TRBJ1-2, with 10 bases matching TRBD1. CDR1 and CDR2 (germline): MDHEN, SYDVKM. The CDR3 is made up of 13 amino acids. V dropped 5 bases and J dropped 7; count of bases not matched to a gene: 4. The CDR3 DNA is TGTGCCAGCAGTCTGACAGGGGGCACTGGCTACACCTTC. Its protein product is CASSLTGGTGYTF.

The V call is TRBV30, the J call TRBJ1-6; D perhaps matches TRBD1 (6 bases). Germline CDR1 and CDR2: GTSNPN and SVGIG (reference sequence). This CDR3 is built from 14 residues. The V gene lost 3 bases and the J gene lost 8 bases, with 14 bases spanning the gap. The DNA of the CDR3 is TGTGCCTGGAGATTCAGGGGCCGCGATTCACCCCTCCACTTT. This sequence encodes CAWRFRGRDSPLHF.

This clonotype showed up just a few times. The rearrangement uses TRBV20-1 and TRBJ1-1; a possible D gene is TRBD1 (5 bases). The CDR3 sequence is 13 residues long. From germline, CDR1 is DFQATT and CDR2 SNEGSKA (reference sequence). The CDR3, as DNA: TGCAGGCTCTTGGATCAGGGTACGTCTGAAGCTTTCTTT. Its protein product is CRLLDQGTSEAFF.

The chain combines TRBV7-2 with TRBJ2-6; 7 bases align to TRBD1. The CDR3 is made up of 17 amino acids. The J segment lost 0 bases and the V segment lost 1 base, leaving 3 bases of the junction unmatched. The germline V gene encodes CDR1 SGHTA and CDR2 FQGNSA. The CDR3, as DNA: TGTGCCAGCAGCTTAGGGACAGGAAGCTCTGGGGCCAACGTCCTGACTTTC. Translation: CASSLGTGSSGANVLTF.

This clonotype appeared a few times. The chain uses TRBV5-1 and TRBJ2-2; tentatively, D is TRBD1 (5 bases). The germline CDR1 and CDR2 sequences are SGHRS and YFSETQ. The CDR3 sequence is 16 residues long. V lost 4 bases and J lost 0, with 13 bases in between. The CDR3 spells CASSLIQQANTGELFF. In DNA form, the CDR3 reads TGCGCCAGCAGCCTAATACAACAGGCGAACACCGGGGAGCTGTTTTTT.

This clonotype was recorded many times. The chain combines TRBV6-2 or TRBV6-3 with TRBJ2-7, with D maybe TRBD2 (5 bases). V was trimmed by 7 bases and J by 0 bases, leaving 16 bases between them. This CDR3 region has 15 residues. Germline CDR1 MNHEY, CDR2 SVGEGT. DNA of the CDR3: TGTGCCAGCACGACATCCCCGGGGAGCTCCTACGAGCAGTACTTC. Its protein is CASTTSPGSSYEQYF.

This clonotype was observed at least ten times. The rearrangement uses TRBV6-6 and TRBJ1-5; D perhaps matches TRBD1 (5 bases). CDR1 and CDR2 (germline): MNHNY, SVGAGI (reference sequence). The CDR3 is made up of 14 amino acids. Trimming pared 5 bases from V and 4 bases from J, leaving 12 bases between. CDR3 loop: CASSPGAPNQPQHF. The CDR3 bases are TGTGCCAGCAGTCCCGGGGCCCCAAATCAGCCCCAGCATTTT.

This clonotype was seen a few times. The chain uses TRBV5-1 and TRBJ1-4, with no clear D. The V end lost 0 bases, the J end lost 8 bases, and 8 bases lay between the germline ends. CDR1 is SGHRS, CDR2 YFSETQ, per germline. There are 13 residues in the CDR3. In DNA, the CDR3 is TGCGCCAGCAGCTTGGACGTAGGGGAAAAACTGTTTTTT. Its protein product is CASSLDVGEKLFF.

This clonotype was observed a few times. This sequence joins TRBV6-2 or TRBV6-3 and TRBJ2-1, with a tentative D call TRBD2 (5 bases). V lost 3 bases and J 7 bases, leaving 10 bases between the germline ends. From germline, CDR1 is MNHEY and CDR2 SVGEGT. This CDR3 is built from 13 residues. The CDR3: CASSYHRDNEQFF. The CDR3, as DNA: TGTGCCAGCAGTTATCACCGGGATAATGAGCAGTTCTTC.

This clonotype was counted between two and nine times. This sequence joins TRBV10-3 and TRBJ1-4, with D uncertain. The CDR3 sequence is 16 residues long. Germline V gives CDR1 ENHRY, CDR2 SYGVKD. Deletions cut 0 bases from V and 10 bases from J, with 18 bases between. The CDR3 here is CAISESPDSTGGKLFF. In DNA form, the CDR3 reads TGTGCCATCAGTGAGTCGCCCGACTCGACGGGAGGAAAACTGTTTTTT.

This chain connects TRBV29-1 to TRBJ2-5; D tentatively fits TRBD1 or TRBD2 (5 bases each). CDR1 and CDR2 from the germline V gene are SQVTM and ANQGSEA. The CDR3 totals 16 residues. The V and J ends lost 1 base and 3 bases respectively, with 18 bases between them. The CDR3 DNA sequence: TGCAGCGTTGAAGCCCCTTACCAGGGACGGGAAGAGACCCAGTACTTC. Translating gives CSVEAPYQGREETQYF.

J is TRBJ2-2 and V is TRBV20-1; D tentatively fits TRBD1 or TRBD2 (5 bases each). V lost 0 bases and J lost 0, with 5 bases in between. CDR3 length equals 14 residues. CDR1 and CDR2 from the germline V gene are DFQATT and SNEGSKA (reference sequence). The DNA of the CDR3 is TGCAGTGCTAGAGAGGGGGCGAACACCGGGGAGCTGTTTTTT. It encodes CSAREGANTGELFF.